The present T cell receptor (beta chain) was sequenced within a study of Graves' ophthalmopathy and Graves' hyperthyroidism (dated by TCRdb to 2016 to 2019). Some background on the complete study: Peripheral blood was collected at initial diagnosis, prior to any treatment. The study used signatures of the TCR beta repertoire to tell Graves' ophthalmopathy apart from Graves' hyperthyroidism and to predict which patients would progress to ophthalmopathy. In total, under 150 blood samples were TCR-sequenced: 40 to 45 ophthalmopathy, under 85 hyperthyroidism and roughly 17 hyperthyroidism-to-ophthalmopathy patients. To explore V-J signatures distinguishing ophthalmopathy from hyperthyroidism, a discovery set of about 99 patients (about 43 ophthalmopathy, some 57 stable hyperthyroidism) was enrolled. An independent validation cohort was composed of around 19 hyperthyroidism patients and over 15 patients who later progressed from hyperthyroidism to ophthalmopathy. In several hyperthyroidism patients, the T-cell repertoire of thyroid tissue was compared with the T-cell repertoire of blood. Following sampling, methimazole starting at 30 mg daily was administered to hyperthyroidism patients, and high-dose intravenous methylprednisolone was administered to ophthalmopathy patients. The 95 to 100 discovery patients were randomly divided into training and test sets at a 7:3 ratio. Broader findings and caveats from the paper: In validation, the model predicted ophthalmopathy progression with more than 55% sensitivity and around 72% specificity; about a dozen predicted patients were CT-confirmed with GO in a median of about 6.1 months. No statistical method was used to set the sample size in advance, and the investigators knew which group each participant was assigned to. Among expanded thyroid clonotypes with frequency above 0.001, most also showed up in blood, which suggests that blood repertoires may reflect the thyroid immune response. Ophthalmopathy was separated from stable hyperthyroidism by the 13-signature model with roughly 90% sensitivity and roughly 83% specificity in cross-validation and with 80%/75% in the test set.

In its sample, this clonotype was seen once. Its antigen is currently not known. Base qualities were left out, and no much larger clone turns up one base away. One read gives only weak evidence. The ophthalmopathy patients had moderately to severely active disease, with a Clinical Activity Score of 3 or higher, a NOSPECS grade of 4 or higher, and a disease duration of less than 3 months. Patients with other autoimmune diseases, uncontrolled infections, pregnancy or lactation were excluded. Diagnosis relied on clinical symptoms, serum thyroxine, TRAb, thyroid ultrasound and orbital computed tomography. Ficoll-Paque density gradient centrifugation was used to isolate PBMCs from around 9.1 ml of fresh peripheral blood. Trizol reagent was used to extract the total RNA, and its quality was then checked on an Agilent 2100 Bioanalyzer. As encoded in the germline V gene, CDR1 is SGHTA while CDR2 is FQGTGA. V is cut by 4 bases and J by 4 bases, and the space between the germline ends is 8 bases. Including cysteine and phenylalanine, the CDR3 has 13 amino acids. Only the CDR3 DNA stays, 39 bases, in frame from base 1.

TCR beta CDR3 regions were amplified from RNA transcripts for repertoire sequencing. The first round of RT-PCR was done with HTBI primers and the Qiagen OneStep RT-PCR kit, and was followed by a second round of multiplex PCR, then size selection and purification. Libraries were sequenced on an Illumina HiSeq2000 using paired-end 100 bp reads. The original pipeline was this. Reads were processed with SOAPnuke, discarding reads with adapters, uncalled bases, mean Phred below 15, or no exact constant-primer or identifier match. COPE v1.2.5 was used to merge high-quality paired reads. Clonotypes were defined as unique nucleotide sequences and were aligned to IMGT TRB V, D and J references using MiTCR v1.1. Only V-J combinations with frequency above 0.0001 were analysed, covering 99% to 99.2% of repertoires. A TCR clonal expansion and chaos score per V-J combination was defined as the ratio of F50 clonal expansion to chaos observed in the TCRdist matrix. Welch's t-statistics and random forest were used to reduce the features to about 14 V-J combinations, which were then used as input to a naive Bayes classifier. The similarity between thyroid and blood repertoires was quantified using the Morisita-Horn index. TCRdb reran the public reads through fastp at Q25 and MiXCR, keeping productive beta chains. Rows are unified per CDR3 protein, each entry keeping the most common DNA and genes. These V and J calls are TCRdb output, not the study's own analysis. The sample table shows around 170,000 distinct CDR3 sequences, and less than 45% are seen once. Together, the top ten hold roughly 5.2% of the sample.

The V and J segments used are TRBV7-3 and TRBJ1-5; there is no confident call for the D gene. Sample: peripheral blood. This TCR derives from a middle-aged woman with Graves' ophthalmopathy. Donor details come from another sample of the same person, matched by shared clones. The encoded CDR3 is CASSSSPNQPQHF. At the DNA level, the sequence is TGTGCCAGCAGCTCCTCTCCGAATCAGCCCCAGCATTTT.